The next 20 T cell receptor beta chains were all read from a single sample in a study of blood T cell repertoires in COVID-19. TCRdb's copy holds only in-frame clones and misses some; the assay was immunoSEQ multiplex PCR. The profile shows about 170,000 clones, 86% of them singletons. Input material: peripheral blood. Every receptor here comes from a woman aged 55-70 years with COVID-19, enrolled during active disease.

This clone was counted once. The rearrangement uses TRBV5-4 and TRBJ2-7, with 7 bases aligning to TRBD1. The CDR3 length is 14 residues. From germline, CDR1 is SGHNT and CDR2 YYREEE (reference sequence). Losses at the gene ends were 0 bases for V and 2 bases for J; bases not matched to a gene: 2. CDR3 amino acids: CASSLGTGAYEQYF. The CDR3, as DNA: TGTGCCAGCAGCTTGGGGACAGGAGCCTACGAGCAGTACTTC.

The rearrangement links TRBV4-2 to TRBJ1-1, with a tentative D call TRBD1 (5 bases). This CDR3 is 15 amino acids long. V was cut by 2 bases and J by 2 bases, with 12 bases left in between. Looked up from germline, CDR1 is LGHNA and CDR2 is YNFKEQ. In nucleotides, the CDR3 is TGTGCCAGCAGCCAATACCGGGGGGACAACACTGAAGCTTTCTTT. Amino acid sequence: CASSQYRGDNTEAFF.

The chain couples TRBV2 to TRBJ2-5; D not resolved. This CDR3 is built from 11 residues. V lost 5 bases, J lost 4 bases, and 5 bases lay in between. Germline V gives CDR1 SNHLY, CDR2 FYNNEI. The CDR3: CASSIGETQYF. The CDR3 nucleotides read TGTGCCAGCAGTATCGGAGAGACCCAGTACTTC.

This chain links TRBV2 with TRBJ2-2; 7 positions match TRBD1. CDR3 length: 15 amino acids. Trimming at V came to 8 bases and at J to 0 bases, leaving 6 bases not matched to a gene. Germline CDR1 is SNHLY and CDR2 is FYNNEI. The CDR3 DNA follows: TGTGCCAGCCGAAAACAGGGGCCGAACACCGGGGAGCTGTTTTTT. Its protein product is CASRKQGPNTGELFF.

The CDR3 region is CASSSVGDTYTGELFF. For the CDR3, the DNA is TGTGCCAGCTCCTCGGTGGGGGACACCTACACCGGGGAGCTGTTTTTT. This chain uses TRBV18 with TRBJ2-2, with D maybe TRBD1 (6 bases). The CDR3 runs 16 residues. Trimming took off 6 bases at V and 3 bases at J, with 17 bases between the two ends. CDR1 is KGHSH, CDR2 LQKENI, per germline.

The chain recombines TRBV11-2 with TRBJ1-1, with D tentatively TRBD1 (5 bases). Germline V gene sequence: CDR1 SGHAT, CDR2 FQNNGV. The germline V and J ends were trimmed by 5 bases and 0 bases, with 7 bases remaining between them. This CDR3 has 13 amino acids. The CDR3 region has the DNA TGTGCCAGCAGCACAGGACTGAACACTGAAGCTTTCTTT. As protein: CASSTGLNTEAFF.

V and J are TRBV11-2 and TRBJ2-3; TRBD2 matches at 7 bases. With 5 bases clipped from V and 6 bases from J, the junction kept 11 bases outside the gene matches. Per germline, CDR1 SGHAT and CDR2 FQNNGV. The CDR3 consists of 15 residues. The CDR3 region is CASSPRGREADTQYF. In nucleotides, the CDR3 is TGTGCCAGCAGCCCCCGGGGGAGGGAGGCGGATACGCAGTATTTT. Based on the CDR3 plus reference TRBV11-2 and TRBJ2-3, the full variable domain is EAGVAQSPRYKIIEKRQSVAFWCNPISGHATLYWYQQILGQGPKLLIQFQNNGVVDDSQLPKDRFSAERLKGVDSTLKIQPAKLEDSAVYLCASSPRGREADTQYFGPGTRLTVL.

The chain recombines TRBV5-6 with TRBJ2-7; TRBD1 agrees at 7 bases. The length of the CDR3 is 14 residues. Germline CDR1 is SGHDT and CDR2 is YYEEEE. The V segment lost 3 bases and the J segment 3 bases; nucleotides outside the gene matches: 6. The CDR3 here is CASSWGQSGYEQYF. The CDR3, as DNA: TGTGCCAGCAGCTGGGGACAGTCTGGCTACGAGCAGTACTTC.

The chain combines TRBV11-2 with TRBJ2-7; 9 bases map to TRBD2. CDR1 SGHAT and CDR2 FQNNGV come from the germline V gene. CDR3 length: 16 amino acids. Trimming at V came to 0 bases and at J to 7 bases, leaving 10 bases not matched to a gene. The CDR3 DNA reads TGTGCCAGCAGCTTAGAGGTTGCGGGAGGGAAGGCTGAGCAGTACTTC. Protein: CASSLEVAGGKAEQYF.

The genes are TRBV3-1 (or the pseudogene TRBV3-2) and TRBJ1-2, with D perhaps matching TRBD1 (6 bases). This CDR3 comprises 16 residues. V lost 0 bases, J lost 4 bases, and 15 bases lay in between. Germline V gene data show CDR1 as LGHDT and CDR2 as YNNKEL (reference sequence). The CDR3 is CASSQEGTPLSYGYTF. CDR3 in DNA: TGTGCCAGCAGCCAAGAAGGGACACCCCTGAGCTATGGCTACACCTTC.

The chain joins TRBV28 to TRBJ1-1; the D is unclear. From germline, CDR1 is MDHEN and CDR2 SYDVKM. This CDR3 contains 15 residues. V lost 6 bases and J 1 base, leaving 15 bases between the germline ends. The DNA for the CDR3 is TGTGCCAGCAGCCCTAACCCTCTTTGGAACACTGAAGCTTTCTTT. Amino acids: CASSPNPLWNTEAFF.

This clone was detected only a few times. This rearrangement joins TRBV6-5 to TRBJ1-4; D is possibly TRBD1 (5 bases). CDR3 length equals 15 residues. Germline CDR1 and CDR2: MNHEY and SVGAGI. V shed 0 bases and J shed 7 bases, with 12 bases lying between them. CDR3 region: CASSYSRQGSEKLFF. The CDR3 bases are TGTGCCAGCAGTTACTCCAGGCAGGGTAGTGAAAAACTGTTTTTT.

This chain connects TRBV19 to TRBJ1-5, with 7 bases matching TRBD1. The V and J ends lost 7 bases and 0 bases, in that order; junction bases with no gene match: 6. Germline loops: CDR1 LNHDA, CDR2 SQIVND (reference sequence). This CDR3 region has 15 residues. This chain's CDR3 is CASTRQGDSNQPQHF. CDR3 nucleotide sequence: TGTGCCAGTACCCGACAGGGAGATAGCAATCAGCCCCAGCATTTT.

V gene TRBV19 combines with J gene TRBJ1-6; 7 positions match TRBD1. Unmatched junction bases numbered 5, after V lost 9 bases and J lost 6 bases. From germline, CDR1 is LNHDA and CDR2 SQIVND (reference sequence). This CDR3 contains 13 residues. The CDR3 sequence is CASRDSFNSPLHF. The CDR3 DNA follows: TGTGCCAGCCGGGACAGCTTTAATTCACCCCTCCACTTT.

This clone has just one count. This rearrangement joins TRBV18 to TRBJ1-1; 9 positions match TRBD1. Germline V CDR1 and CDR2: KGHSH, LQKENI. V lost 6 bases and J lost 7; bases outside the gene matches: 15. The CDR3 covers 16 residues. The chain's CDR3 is CASSLGQGLGAGEAFF. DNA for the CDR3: TGTGCCAGCTCCCTCGGACAGGGGCTGGGTGCGGGTGAAGCTTTCTTT.

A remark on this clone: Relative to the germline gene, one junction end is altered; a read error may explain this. In nucleotides, the CDR3 is TGTGCCAGCCGTGAAAACAGGGTTTCCGAAGCTTTCTTT. Translation gives CASRENRVSEAFF. The J gene is TRBJ1-1, the V gene TRBV6-1; possible D gene TRBD1, 6 bases. Germline values: CDR1 MNHNS, CDR2 SASEGT. The CDR3 length is 13 residues.

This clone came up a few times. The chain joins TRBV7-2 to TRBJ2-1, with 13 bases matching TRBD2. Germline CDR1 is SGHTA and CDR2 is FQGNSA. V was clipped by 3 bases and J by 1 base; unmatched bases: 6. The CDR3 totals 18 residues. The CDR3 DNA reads TGTGCCAGCAGCTTCCGGACTAGCGGGAGACCATCCTACAATGAGCAGTTCTTC. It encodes CASSFRTSGRPSYNEQFF. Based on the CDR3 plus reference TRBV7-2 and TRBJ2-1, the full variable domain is GAGVSQSPSNKVTEKGKDVELRCDPISGHTALYWYRQSLGQGLEFLIYFQGNSAPDKSGLPSDRFSAERTGGSVSTLTIQRTQQEDSAVYLCASSFRTSGRPSYNEQFFGPGTRLTVL.

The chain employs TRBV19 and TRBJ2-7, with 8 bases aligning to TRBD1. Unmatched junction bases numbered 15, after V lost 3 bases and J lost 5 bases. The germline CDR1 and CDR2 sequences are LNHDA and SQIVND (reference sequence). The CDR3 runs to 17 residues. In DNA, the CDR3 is TGTGCCAGTAGTATCGTCCCCCCTGGACAGGGTGGCCACGAGCAGTACTTC. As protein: CASSIVPPGQGGHEQYF.

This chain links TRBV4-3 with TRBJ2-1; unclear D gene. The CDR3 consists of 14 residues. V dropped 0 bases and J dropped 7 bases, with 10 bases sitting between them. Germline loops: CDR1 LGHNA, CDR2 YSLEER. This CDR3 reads CASSQDQRVNEQFF. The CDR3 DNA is TGCGCCAGCAGCCAAGATCAGCGAGTTAATGAGCAGTTCTTC.

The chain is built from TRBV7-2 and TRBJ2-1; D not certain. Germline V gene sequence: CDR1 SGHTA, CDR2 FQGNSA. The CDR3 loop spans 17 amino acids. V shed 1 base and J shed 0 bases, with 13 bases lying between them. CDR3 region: CASSLEPKALSYNEQFF. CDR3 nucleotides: TGTGCCAGCAGCTTAGAGCCGAAAGCCCTCTCCTACAATGAGCAGTTCTTC.